Below are 5 T cell receptor beta chains sequenced from a single sample in a study of glioma-infiltrating T cells (dated by TCRdb to the mid-2010s). The sequencer was an Illumina MiSeq. The iRepertoire nested amplicon-rescue multiplex PCR (arm-PCR) platform was used to amplify TCR alpha and beta CDR3 regions from RNA. The public reads were run again by TCRdb, first through fastp at Q25 and then through MiXCR, and only productive beta chains were kept. Each CDR3 protein gets just one entry, which takes the most common genes and DNA from the rows behind it. The sample yields under 6,500 distinct CDR3 sequences; roughly two fifths were counted once. About a quarter of the sample comes from the top ten. The specimen sequenced was glioma tissue, nonneoplastic brain tissue, or PBMCs (not recorded which). These receptors all stem from a human donor with low-grade glioma or glioblastoma, undergoing nonglioma brain surgery, or in good health (not recorded which).

On this clonotype itself: As the CDR3 is not closed by the conserved phenylalanine or tryptophan, this likely results from a read error. The chain has TRBV5-1 and TRBJ2-6; 7 nucleotides match TRBD1. V shed 6 bases and J 0 bases; nucleotides not matched to a gene: 6. The germline V gene has CDR1 SGHRS and CDR2 YFSETQ. The length of the CDR3 is 16 residues. CDR3 nucleotide sequence: TGCGCCAGCATCCCGGGACAGAGCTCTGGGGCCAACGTCCTGACTCTC. This gives the protein CASIPGQSSGANVLTL.

CDR3 DNA sequence: TGTGCCAGCAGTTCCGACCACCCTTCCACTGAGCAGTTCTTC. Encoded protein: CASSSDHPSTEQFF. This sequence joins TRBV6-2 or TRBV6-3 and TRBJ2-1; D uncertain. The length of the CDR3 is 14 residues. Trimming shortened V by 4 bases and J by 9 bases, and 16 bases separated the two germline ends. Germline V gene sequence: CDR1 MNHEY, CDR2 SVGEGT.

By share, this clonotype ranks as medium-sized. The chain's CDR3 is CASWDGRTEAFF. In DNA, the CDR3 is TGTGCCTCGTGGGACGGGAGGACTGAAGCTTTCTTT. The J gene is TRBJ1-1, the V gene TRBV24-1; D is perhaps TRBD1 (5 bases). Deletions cut 12 bases from V and 5 bases from J, with 15 bases between. CDR3 size: 12 residues. Looked up from germline, CDR1 is KGHDR and CDR2 is SFDVKD.

This clonotype occurred many times. The chain links TRBV10-2 to TRBJ2-1; a possible D gene is TRBD2 (6 bases). This CDR3 comprises 14 residues. V was cut by 2 bases and J by 9 bases, with 14 bases left in between. The germline gives CDR1 WSHSY, CDR2 SAAADI. The CDR3 DNA sequence: TGCGCCAGCAGTGAGGCCGGGACTGTTAGTGAGCAGTTCTTC. This codes for CASSEAGTVSEQFF.

Worth noting for this clonotype: A much larger clone differs from this one at a single base, so this may be a read error. This chain connects TRBV19 to TRBJ2-5; 7 bases fit TRBD2. Germline CDR1 is LNHDA and CDR2 is SQIVND (reference sequence). Trimming removed 8 bases from V and 6 bases from J; junction bases left unmatched: 15. The CDR3 is 15 amino acids. CDR3 in amino acids: CASSLEGGSQKTQYF. The DNA for the CDR3 is TGTGCCAGTTCACTTGAGGGCGGGAGTCAAAAGACCCAGTACTTC.